The next 8 T cell receptor beta chains were all read from a single sample in a study of blood T cell repertoires in COVID-19. The table came from immunoSEQ multiplex PCR; TCRdb's copy has only in-frame clones and leaves some out. The sample includes just over 90,000 clones, approximately 80% seen only once; the top ten take roughly 6.6%. Sequencing input: peripheral blood. The receptor set was obtained from a man aged 65 to 85 with acute or convalescent COVID-19.

The sample holds one count of this clone. The V gene is TRBV5-4, the J gene TRBJ1-4; TRBD1 agrees at 7 bases. The CDR3 totals 14 residues. Losses at the gene ends were 2 bases for V and 6 bases for J; bases not matched to a gene: 4. Germline CDR1 reads SGHNT; CDR2 reads YYREEE (reference sequence). The chain's CDR3 is CASSFAGGYEKLFF. In DNA form, the CDR3 reads TGTGCCAGCAGCTTCGCAGGGGGGTATGAAAAACTGTTTTTT.

The V and J genes are TRBV4-1 and TRBJ1-6, with D maybe TRBD1 (6 bases). Trimming stripped 4 bases from V and 7 bases from J, with 14 bases between. This CDR3 is 15 amino acids long. CDR1 MGHRA and CDR2 YSYEKL come from the germline V gene. CDR3 amino acids: CASSPTYQGNSPLHF. CDR3 bases: TGCGCCAGCAGCCCGACCTACCAGGGGAATTCACCCCTCCACTTT.

The chain carries TRBV2 and TRBJ1-2; TRBD1 agrees at 9 bases. The J segment lost 8 bases and the V segment lost 6 bases, leaving 7 bases of the junction unmatched. The CDR3 spans 13 residues. Germline loops: CDR1 SNHLY, CDR2 FYNNEI. The CDR3 is CASRTQGAQGYTF. As DNA, the CDR3 is TGTGCCAGCAGAACACAGGGGGCGCAGGGCTACACCTTC.

The chain links TRBV19 to TRBJ1-6, with TRBD1 as a possible D gene (6 bases). Germline CDR1 and CDR2: LNHDA and SQIVND (reference sequence). V dropped 7 bases and J dropped 0 bases, with 16 bases sitting between them. The CDR3 covers 17 residues. The CDR3 DNA is TGTGCCAGTACCACAGACAGGACGAGCTCCTATAATTCACCCCTCCACTTT. This codes for CASTTDRTSSYNSPLHF.

This clone was counted once. This chain links TRBV2 with TRBJ2-7; no reliable D call. Trimming stripped 1 base from V and 2 bases from J, with 12 bases between. The CDR3 extends over 15 amino acids. CDR1 and CDR2 from the germline V gene are SNHLY and FYNNEI. The CDR3 nucleotides are TGTGCCAGCAGTGAAGAGGTACGGGTGACCTACGAGCAGTACGTC. Protein product: CASSEEVRVTYEQYV.

J is TRBJ2-3 and V is TRBV28; D is perhaps TRBD1 (5 bases). Germline loops: CDR1 MDHEN, CDR2 SYDVKM. The CDR3 spans 14 residues. Trimming stripped 7 bases from V and 5 bases from J, with 16 bases between. CDR3 sequence: CASTDQGIRDTQYF. In DNA form, the CDR3 reads TGTGCCAGCACCGATCAGGGTATCAGAGATACGCAGTATTTT. The complete variable domain, with remaining parts taken from reference TRBV28 and TRBJ2-3, reads DVKVTQSSRYLVKRTGEKVFLECVQDMDHENMFWYRQDPGLGLRLIYFSYDVKMKEKGDIPEGYSVSREKKERFSLILESASTNQTSMYLCASTDQGIRDTQYFGPGTRLTVL.

There are a few counts of this clone. CDR3: CASSLWASGSMDEQFF. CDR3 DNA: TGTGCCAGCAGCTTATGGGCTAGCGGATCTATGGATGAGCAGTTCTTC. The V gene is TRBV7-7, the J gene TRBJ2-1; 7 bases are shared with TRBD2. This CDR3 is built from 16 residues. The V gene end was trimmed by 2 bases and the J gene end by 8 bases; junction bases not matched to a gene: 12. In germline, CDR1 is SSHAT, CDR2 FNYEAQ (reference sequence). Together with reference TRBV7-7 and TRBJ2-1, the CDR3 gives the full variable domain: GAGVSQSPRYKVTKRGQDVTLRCDPISSHATLYWYQQALGQGPEFLTYFNYEAQPDKSGLPSDRFSAERPEGSISTLTIQRTEQRDSAMYRCASSLWASGSMDEQFFGPGTRLTVL.

The CDR3 loop is CASTTGGPGNTIYF. The DNA for the CDR3 is TGTGCCAGCACCACGGGGGGGCCTGGAAACACCATATATTTT. The chain links TRBV6-5 to TRBJ1-3; D may be TRBD1 (6 bases). The CDR3 contains 14 residues. Germline V gives CDR1 MNHEY, CDR2 SVGAGI. The V and J ends lost 7 bases and 2 bases respectively, with 12 bases between them.